A single sample is the source of the 7 T cell receptor beta chains below, sequenced in a study of CD8 T cells in ankylosing spondylitis. General study points: In ankylosing spondylitis blood, a motif of eight highly homologous TCR beta variants appeared characteristic.

These receptors are not linked to any known antigen. TCRdb called the 5' RACE reads again in MiXCR, with one record for every CDR3 protein. The table records over 700,000 distinct CDR3 sequences, around 20% of them present only once. Material: blood, either unsorted or a sorted T cell fraction (not recorded which). These receptors were collected from a male donor with ankylosing spondylitis.

In regard to this clonotype: At one boundary the junction diverges from the germline segment, which might be a read error. The V and J genes are TRBV7-3 and TRBJ2-1; TRBD2 agrees at 15 bases. Germline CDR1 is SGHTA and CDR2 is FQGTGA. CDR3 length: 14 amino acids. CDR3 DNA: TGTGCCAGCAGCTTACCGGGACTAGCGGGAGGACCCAACTTC. Protein sequence: CASSLPGLAGGPNF.

The chain uses TRBV7-2 and TRBJ2-1; D not resolved. V lost 1 base to trimming and J lost 4 bases, with 8 bases between them. This CDR3 comprises 14 residues. From germline, CDR1 is SGHTA and CDR2 FQGNSA. DNA for the CDR3: TGTGCCAGCAGCTTAGTACGGGCGTACAATGAGCAGTTCTTC. This encodes CASSLVRAYNEQFF.

This clonotype was seen at least ten times. A junction end diverges from the germline sequence, so it may reflect a read error. J is TRBJ2-1 and V is TRBV12-3 or TRBV12-4; a possible D gene is TRBD2 (6 bases). The CDR3 is 14 amino acids. Here the CDR3 reads CASSSGGSYNEQFF. The CDR3 DNA reads TGCGCCAGCAGCTCCGGGGGTAGCTACAATGAGCAGTTCTTC.

This clonotype was detected a few times. V gene TRBV4-1 combines with J gene TRBJ1-1, with 7 bases lining up with TRBD1. V shed 2 bases, J shed 2 bases, and the junction held 5 bases outside the gene matches. The V gene's germline CDR1 is MGHRA and CDR2 YSYEKL. The CDR3 sequence is 15 residues long. This CDR3 is CASSQKTGYNTEAFF. The CDR3 bases are TGCGCCAGCAGCCAAAAGACAGGGTACAACACTGAAGCTTTCTTT.

For the CDR3, the DNA is TGCAGCGTTGCGGTCCAGGGCTGGGACGGAAAACTGTTTTTT. It yields the protein CSVAVQGWDGKLFF. The rearrangement uses TRBV29-1 and TRBJ1-4, with D perhaps TRBD1 (5 bases). Looked up from germline, CDR1 is SQVTM and CDR2 is ANQGSEA. Between the trimmed V and J ends, which lost 4 bases and 10 bases, there was a span of 19 bases. The CDR3 is made up of 14 amino acids.

This clonotype was seen a handful of times. The rearrangement joins TRBV2 to TRBJ1-5, with unresolved D. The CDR3 is made up of 16 amino acids. Germline values: CDR1 SNHLY, CDR2 FYNNEI. V gave up 4 bases and J gave up 0 bases, with 13 bases separating them. The CDR3: CASSASGPYSNQPQHF. CDR3 DNA sequence: TGTGCCAGCAGTGCATCGGGCCCCTATAGCAATCAGCCCCAGCATTTT. The full variable domain, in which reference TRBV2 and TRBJ1-5 provide the parts outside the CDR3, is EPEVTQTPSHQVTQMGQEVILRCVPISNHLYFYWYRQILGQKVEFLVSFYNNEISEKSEIFDDQFSVERPDGSNFTLKIRSTKLEDSAMYFCASSASGPYSNQPQHFGDGTRLSIL.

The rearrangement uses TRBV20-1 and TRBJ2-7, with TRBD1 matching 8 bases. The CDR3 consists of 13 residues. Unmatched junction bases numbered 8, after V lost 5 bases and J lost 5 bases. The germline V gene has CDR1 DFQATT and CDR2 SNEGSKA (reference sequence). CDR3 sequence (DNA): TGCAGTGCTCCCGGACAGGGTCAAGACGAGCAGTACTTC. Translated: CSAPGQGQDEQYF.